The next 8 T cell receptor beta chains were all read from a single sample in a study of shared clonotypes between healthy human individuals (dated by TCRdb to 2020 to 2021). The library was obtained by the immunoSEQ multiplex PCR assay. Held by TCRdb, this immuneACCESS table contains in-frame sequences only and omits some clones. Under half of the omission traces to an unresolved V gene where checked; the cause of the rest is unknown. A total of about 1.1 million clones appear in this sample, about 84% of them only once. The ten most abundant clones make up roughly 0.65% of the sample. Sequencing was performed on memory CD4+ T cells from PBMCs. This sample's cell subset or site label indicates: CD45RA-negative fraction. Source of these receptors: a man aged 18 to 30 in good health. Some clones in this sample may be carry-over from other donors' samples.

The chain recombines TRBV28 with TRBJ2-7; 8 nucleotides match TRBD1. With V trimmed by 3 bases and J by 5 bases, 9 bases remained unmatched. CDR1 and CDR2 (germline): MDHEN, SYDVKM. This CDR3 has 15 amino acids. CDR3 coding DNA: TGTGCCAGCAGTTTCCCAGGGGGCAGGCCCCACGAGCAGTACTTC. As protein: CASSFPGGRPHEQYF. Drawing the rest from reference TRBV28 and TRBJ2-7, the complete variable domain is DVKVTQSSRYLVKRTGEKVFLECVQDMDHENMFWYRQDPGLGLRLIYFSYDVKMKEKGDIPEGYSVSREKKERFSLILESASTNQTSMYLCASSFPGGRPHEQYFGPGTRLTVT.

In regard to this clone: Other DNA sequences in the same sample also yield this CDR3. DNA for the CDR3: TGTGCCAGCAGCTTAGGTAGGGCCCAGCCCCAGCATTTT. Protein: CASSLGRAQPQHF. This chain connects TRBV7-2 to TRBJ1-5; no reliable D call. Germline loops: CDR1 SGHTA, CDR2 FQGNSA. Trimming took 1 base from V and 7 from J, leaving 8 bases between them. CDR3 size: 13 residues. The full variable domain, its missing parts supplied by reference TRBV7-2 and TRBJ1-5, is GAGVSQSPSNKVTEKGKDVELRCDPISGHTALYWYRQSLGQGLEFLIYFQGNSAPDKSGLPSDRFSAERTGGSVSTLTIQRTQQEDSAVYLCASSLGRAQPQHFGDGTRLSIL.

V is TRBV5-1 and J is TRBJ2-7; D call uncertain. Germline CDR1 and CDR2: SGHRS and YFSETQ. Between the trimmed V and J ends, which lost 0 bases and 2 bases, there was a span of 15 bases. The CDR3 runs 16 residues. The CDR3 here is CASSLVGNPKTYEQYF. For the CDR3, the DNA is TGCGCCAGCAGCTTGGTGGGTAACCCGAAAACCTACGAGCAGTACTTC.

The genes are TRBV7-2 and TRBJ1-2, with TRBD1 identical over 11 bases. The CDR3 consists of 17 residues. The ends lost 5 bases at V and 8 bases at J; junction bases unmatched: 16. Germline V gives CDR1 SGHTA, CDR2 FQGNSA. The CDR3 DNA is TGTGCCAGCAGCCCCGTACATTGGACAGGGGGCAAAGGAGGCTACACCTTC. Its protein is CASSPVHWTGGKGGYTF.

V gene TRBV30 combines with J gene TRBJ2-6; a weak D match, TRBD1 (5 bases). Germline CDR1 is GTSNPN and CDR2 is SVGIG (reference sequence). The V gene lost 3 bases and the J gene lost 0 bases, with 12 bases spanning the gap. The CDR3 contains 16 residues. CDR3 amino acids: CAWSEGASSGANVLTF. DNA for the CDR3: TGTGCCTGGAGCGAAGGGGCAAGCTCTGGGGCCAACGTCCTGACTTTC. The full variable domain, with the rest looked up from reference TRBV30 and TRBJ2-6, is SQTIHQWPATLVQPVGSPLSLECTVEGTSNPNLYWYRQAAGRGLQLLFYSVGIGQISSEVPQNLSASRPQDRQFILSSKKLLLSDSGFYLCAWSEGASSGANVLTFGAGSRLTVL.

This clone was recorded a few times. The CDR3 DNA reads TGTGCCAGCAGCGCAGGAGCTAACTATGGCTACACCTTC. Encoded protein: CASSAGANYGYTF. The chain is built from TRBV28 and TRBJ1-2; D is uncertain. CDR1 is MDHEN and CDR2 is SYDVKM in the germline V gene. The CDR3 consists of 13 residues. V lost 6 bases and J lost 0, with 8 bases in between.

The rearrangement uses TRBV6-1 and TRBJ1-3, with D hard to call. With 6 bases removed from V and 5 bases from J, the gap between germline ends came to 17 bases. There are 15 residues in the CDR3. Germline assignment: CDR1 MNHNS and CDR2 SASEGT. In nucleotides, the CDR3 is TGTGCCAGCAGCCCACAGCAGGAGTGGAGAAACACCATATATTTT. Translation gives CASSPQQEWRNTIYF.

The chain uses TRBV27 and TRBJ1-2; D might be TRBD1 (5 bases). V dropped 6 bases and J dropped 4 bases, with 12 bases sitting between them. The CDR3 loop spans 13 amino acids. Germline lookup yields CDR1 MNHEY and CDR2 SMNVEV (reference sequence). The CDR3 DNA sequence: TGTGCCAGCAGGAAGGGAGGGGTCTATGGCTACACCTTC. This gives the protein CASRKGGVYGYTF.